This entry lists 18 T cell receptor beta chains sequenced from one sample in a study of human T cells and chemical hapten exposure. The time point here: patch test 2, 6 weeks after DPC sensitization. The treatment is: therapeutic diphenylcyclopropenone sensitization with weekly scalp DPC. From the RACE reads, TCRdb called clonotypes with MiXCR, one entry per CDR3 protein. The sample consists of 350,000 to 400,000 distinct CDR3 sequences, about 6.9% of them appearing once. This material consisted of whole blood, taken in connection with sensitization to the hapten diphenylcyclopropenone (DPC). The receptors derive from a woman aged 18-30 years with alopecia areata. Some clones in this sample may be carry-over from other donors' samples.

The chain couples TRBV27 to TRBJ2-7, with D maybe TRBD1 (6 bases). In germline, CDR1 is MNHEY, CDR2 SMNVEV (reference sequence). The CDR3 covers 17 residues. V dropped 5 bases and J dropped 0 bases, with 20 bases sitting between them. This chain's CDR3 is CASSRAAKQGLSYEQYF. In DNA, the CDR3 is TGTGCCAGCAGTCGTGCGGCCAAGCAGGGGCTCTCCTACGAGCAGTACTTC.

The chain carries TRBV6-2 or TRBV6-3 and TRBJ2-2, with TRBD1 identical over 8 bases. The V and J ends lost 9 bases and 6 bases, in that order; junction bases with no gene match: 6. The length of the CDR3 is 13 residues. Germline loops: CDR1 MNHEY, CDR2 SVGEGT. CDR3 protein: CASRTGTAGELFF. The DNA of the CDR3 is TGTGCCAGTCGGACAGGGACGGCCGGGGAGCTGTTTTTT.

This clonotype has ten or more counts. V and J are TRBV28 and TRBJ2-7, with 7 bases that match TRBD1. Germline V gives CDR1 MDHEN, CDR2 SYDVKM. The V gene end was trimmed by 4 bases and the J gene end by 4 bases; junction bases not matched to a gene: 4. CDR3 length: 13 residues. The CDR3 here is CASSSGQLYEQYF. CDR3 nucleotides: TGTGCCAGCAGTTCGGGACAGCTATACGAGCAGTACTTC.

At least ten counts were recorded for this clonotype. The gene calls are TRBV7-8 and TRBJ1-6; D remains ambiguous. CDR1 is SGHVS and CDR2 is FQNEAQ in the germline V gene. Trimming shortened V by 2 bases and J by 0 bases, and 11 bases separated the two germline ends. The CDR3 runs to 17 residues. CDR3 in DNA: TGTGCCAGCAGCTTACTGCAGCCCAGCTCCTATAATTCACCCCTCCACTTT. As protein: CASSLLQPSSYNSPLHF.

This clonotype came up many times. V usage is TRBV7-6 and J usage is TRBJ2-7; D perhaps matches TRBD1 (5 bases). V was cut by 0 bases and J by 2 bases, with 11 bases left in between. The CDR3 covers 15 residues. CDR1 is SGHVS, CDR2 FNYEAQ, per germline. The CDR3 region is CASSLAVQGPYEQYF. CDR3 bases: TGTGCCAGCAGCTTAGCTGTGCAGGGCCCCTACGAGCAGTACTTC.

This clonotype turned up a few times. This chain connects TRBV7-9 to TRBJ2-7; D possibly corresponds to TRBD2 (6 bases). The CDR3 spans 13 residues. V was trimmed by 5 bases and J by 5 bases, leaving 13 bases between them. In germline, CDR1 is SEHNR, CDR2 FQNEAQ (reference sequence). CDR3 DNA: TGTGCCAGCAGCCCCCAGGGCGGGAACGAGCAGTACTTC. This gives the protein CASSPQGGNEQYF. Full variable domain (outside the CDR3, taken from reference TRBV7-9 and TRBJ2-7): DTGVSQNPRHKITKRGQNVTFRCDPISEHNRLYWYRQTLGQGPEFLTYFQNEAQLEKSRLLSDRFSAERPKGSFSTLEIQRTEQGDSAMYLCASSPQGGNEQYFGPGTRLTVT.

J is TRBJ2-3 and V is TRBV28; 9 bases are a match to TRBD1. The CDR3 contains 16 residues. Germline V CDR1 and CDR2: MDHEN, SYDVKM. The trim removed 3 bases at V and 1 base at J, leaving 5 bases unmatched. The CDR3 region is CASSFWDRARTDTQYF. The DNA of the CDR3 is TGTGCCAGCAGTTTCTGGGACAGGGCACGCACAGATACGCAGTATTTT.

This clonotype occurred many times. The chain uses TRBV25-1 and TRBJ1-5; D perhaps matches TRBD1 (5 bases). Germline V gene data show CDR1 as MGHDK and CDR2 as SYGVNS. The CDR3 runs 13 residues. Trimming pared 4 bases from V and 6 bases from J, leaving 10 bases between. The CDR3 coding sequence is TGTGCCAGCAGTGGTCAGGGCGGTCAGCCCCAGCATTTT. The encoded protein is CASSGQGGQPQHF.

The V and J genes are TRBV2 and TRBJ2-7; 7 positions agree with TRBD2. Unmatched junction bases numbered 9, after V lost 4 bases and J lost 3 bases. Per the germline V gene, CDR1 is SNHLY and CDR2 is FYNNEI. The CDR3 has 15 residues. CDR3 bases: TGTGCCAGCAGTGGAGGCGGGGGACCTAACTACGAGCAGTACTTC. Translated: CASSGGGGPNYEQYF.

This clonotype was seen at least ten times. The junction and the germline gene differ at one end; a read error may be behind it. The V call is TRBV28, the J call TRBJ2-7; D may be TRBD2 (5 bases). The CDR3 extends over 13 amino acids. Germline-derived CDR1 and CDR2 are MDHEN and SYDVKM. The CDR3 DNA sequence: TGTGCCAGCAGCAAAGTGGACTCCGCCGGGAAGGACTTC. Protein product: CASSKVDSAGKDF.

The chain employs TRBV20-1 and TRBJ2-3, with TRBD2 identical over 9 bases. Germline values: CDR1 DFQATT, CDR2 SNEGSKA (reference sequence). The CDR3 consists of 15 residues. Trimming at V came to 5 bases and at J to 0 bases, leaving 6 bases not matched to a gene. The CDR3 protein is CSAFRLAGSTDTQYF. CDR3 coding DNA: TGCAGTGCTTTCCGCCTAGCGGGGAGCACAGATACGCAGTATTTT.

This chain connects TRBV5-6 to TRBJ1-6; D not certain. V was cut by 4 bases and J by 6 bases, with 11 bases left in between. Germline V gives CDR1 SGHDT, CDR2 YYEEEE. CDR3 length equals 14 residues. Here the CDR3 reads CASSSSGINSPLHF. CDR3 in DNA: TGTGCCAGCAGCAGCTCAGGTATTAATTCACCCCTCCACTTT.

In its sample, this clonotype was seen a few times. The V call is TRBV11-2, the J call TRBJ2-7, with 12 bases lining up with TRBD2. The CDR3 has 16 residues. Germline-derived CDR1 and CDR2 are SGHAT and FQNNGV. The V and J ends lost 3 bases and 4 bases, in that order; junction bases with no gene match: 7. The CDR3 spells CASSFAQTSGGYEQYF. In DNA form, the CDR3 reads TGTGCCAGCAGCTTCGCTCAGACTAGCGGGGGTTACGAGCAGTACTTC.

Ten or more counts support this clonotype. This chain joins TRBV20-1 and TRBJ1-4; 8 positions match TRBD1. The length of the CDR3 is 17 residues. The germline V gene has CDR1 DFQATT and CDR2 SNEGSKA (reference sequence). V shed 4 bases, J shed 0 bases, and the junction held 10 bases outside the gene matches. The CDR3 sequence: CSATAGGLLATNEKLFF. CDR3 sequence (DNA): TGCAGTGCTACCGCAGGGGGCTTATTGGCAACTAATGAAAAACTGTTTTTT.

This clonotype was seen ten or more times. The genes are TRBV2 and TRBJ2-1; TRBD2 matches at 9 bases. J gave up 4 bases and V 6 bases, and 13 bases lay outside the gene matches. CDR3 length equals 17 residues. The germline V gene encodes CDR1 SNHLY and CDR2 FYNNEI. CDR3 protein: CASRENSGGGSYNEQFF. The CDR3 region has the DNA TGTGCCAGCAGGGAAAATAGCGGGGGAGGAAGTTACAATGAGCAGTTCTTC.

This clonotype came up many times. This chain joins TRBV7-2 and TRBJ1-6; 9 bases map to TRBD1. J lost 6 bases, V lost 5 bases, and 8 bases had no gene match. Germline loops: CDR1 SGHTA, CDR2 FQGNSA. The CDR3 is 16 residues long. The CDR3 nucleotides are TGTGCCAGCAGCGCCAGGGACAGGGTTGGTAATTCACCCCTCCACTTT. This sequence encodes CASSARDRVGNSPLHF.

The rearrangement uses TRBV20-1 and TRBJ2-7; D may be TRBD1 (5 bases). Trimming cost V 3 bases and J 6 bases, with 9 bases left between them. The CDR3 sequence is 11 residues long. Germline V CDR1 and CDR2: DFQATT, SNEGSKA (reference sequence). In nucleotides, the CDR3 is TGCAGTGCTAGGACAGTCCGCGAGCAGTACTTC. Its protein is CSARTVREQYF.

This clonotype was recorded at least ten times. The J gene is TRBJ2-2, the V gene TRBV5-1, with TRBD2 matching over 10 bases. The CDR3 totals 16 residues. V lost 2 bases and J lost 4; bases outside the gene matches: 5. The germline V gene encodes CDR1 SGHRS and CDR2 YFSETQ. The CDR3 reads CASSLAGLASTGELFF. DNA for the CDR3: TGCGCCAGCAGCTTAGCGGGACTAGCGAGCACCGGGGAGCTGTTTTTT.